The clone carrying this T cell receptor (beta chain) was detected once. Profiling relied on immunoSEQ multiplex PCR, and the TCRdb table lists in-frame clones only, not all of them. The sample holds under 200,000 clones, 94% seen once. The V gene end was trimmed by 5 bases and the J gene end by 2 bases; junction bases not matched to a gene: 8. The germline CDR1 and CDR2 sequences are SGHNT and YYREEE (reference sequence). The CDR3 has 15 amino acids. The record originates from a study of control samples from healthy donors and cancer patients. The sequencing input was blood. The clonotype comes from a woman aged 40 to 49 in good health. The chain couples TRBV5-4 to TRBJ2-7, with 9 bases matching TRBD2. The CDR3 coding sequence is TGTGCCAGCAGGGAAAGGACTAGCGCGGCCTACGAGCAGTACTTC. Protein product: CASRERTSAAYEQYF.